This T cell receptor beta chain was captured in a study of blood T cell repertoires in COVID-19. This table comes from immunoSEQ multiplex PCR, and its TCRdb copy is limited to in-frame clones, with some not included. This repertoire shows about 250,000 clones, 65% to 90% found once; its top ten account for about 9.3%. The V end was cut by 11 bases, the J end by 5 bases, with 18 bases between. The CDR3 contains 13 residues. Germline V CDR1 and CDR2: SGHTA, FQGNSA. The sequence came from a woman in her 50s with acute COVID-19. The genes are TRBV7-2 and TRBJ1-1, with a tentative D call TRBD1 (5 bases). Sequencing was performed on PBMCs or T cells enriched from blood (not recorded which). The CDR3 coding sequence is TGTGCCGGTAGACAAGGGGCCCGAACTGAAGCTTTCTTT. This sequence encodes CAGRQGARTEAFF.